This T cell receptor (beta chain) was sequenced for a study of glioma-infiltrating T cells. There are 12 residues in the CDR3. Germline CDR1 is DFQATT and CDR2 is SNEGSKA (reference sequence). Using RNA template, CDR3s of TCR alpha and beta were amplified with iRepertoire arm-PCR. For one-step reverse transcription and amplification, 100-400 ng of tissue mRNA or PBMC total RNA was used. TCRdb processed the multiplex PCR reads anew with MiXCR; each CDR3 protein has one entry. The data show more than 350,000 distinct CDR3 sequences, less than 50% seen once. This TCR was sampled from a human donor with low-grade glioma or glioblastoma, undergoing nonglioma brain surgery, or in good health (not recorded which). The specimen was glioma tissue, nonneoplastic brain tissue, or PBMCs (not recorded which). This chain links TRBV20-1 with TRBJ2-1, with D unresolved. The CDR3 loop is CSVESDCNEQFF. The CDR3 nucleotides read TGCAGCGTTGAGTCAGATTGCAATGAGCAGTTCTTC.